These 32 T cell receptor beta chains were all obtained from the same sample, sequenced in a study of cytomegalovirus exposure and HLA in healthy donors. PCR amplification relied on 60 Vbeta primers (plus 13 Jbeta primers). Method: immunoSEQ multiplex PCR; TCRdb's copy keeps in-frame clones and lacks some. The table records 130,000 or so clones, about three fifths of them present only once. The sequencing input was PBMCs. Receptors originate from a woman in her 40s in good health and CMV-seropositive.

The chain has TRBV2 and TRBJ1-4; D is undetermined. The V end was cut by 4 bases, the J end by 10 bases, with 13 bases between. The CDR3 is made up of 13 amino acids. Germline V CDR1 and CDR2: SNHLY, FYNNEI. The DNA for the CDR3 is TGTGCCAGCAGTGGGCTCGGACGGGGAAAACTGTTTTTT. This encodes CASSGLGRGKLFF.

The V call is TRBV28, the J call TRBJ1-1; D possibly corresponds to TRBD1 (6 bases). Trimming removed 6 bases from V and 2 bases from J, with 16 bases in between. Germline V lookup: CDR1 MDHEN, CDR2 SYDVKM. CDR3 length equals 15 residues. CDR3 coding DNA: TGTGCCAGCAGCCCGGGGGGGGCAATCAACACTGAAGCTTTCTTT. This codes for CASSPGGAINTEAFF. Full variable domain (rest looked up from reference TRBV28 and TRBJ1-1): DVKVTQSSRYLVKRTGEKVFLECVQDMDHENMFWYRQDPGLGLRLIYFSYDVKMKEKGDIPEGYSVSREKKERFSLILESASTNQTSMYLCASSPGGAINTEAFFGQGTRLTVV.

The CDR3 spells CAWSSTAYEQYF. The CDR3 DNA is TGTGCCTGGAGTTCGACAGCCTACGAGCAGTACTTC. The rearrangement links TRBV30 to TRBJ2-7; a weak D match, TRBD1 (5 bases). CDR1 and CDR2 from the germline V gene are GTSNPN and SVGIG (reference sequence). Trimming stripped 2 bases from V and 2 bases from J, with 7 bases between. There are 12 residues in the CDR3.

This chain links TRBV2 with TRBJ1-1; D is unresolved. This CDR3 has 13 amino acids. With 10 bases removed from V and 3 bases from J, the gap between germline ends came to 15 bases. CDR1 and CDR2 from the germline V gene are SNHLY and FYNNEI. The CDR3 DNA follows: TGTGCCAACCTGAGGCTTGTGGACACTGAAGCTTTCTTT. It translates to CANLRLVDTEAFF.

The J gene is TRBJ1-1, the V gene TRBV5-4; no clear D. Germline lookup yields CDR1 SGHNT and CDR2 YYREEE (reference sequence). This CDR3 region has 15 residues. V lost 1 base and J lost 2, with 12 bases in between. The CDR3 DNA is TGTGCCAGCAGCTTGTTCTTCGAGGATAACACTGAAGCTTTCTTT. This sequence encodes CASSLFFEDNTEAFF.

V and J are TRBV4-1 and TRBJ2-7; 10 bases map to TRBD2. CDR1 and CDR2 (germline): MGHRA, YSYEKL. This CDR3 is 15 amino acids long. Unmatched junction bases numbered 10, after V lost 4 bases and J lost 7 bases. In nucleotides, the CDR3 is TGCGCCAGCAGCCCTGAACAGCGGGGGGGCAGGGAGCAGTACTTC. Translated, it gives CASSPEQRGGREQYF.

This clone has a handful of counts. CDR3 DNA: TGTGCCAGCAGGAAAGACAGGGGTAGCAATCAGCCCCAGCATTTT. This translates into CASRKDRGSNQPQHF. This rearrangement joins TRBV11-2 to TRBJ1-5, with 8 bases matching TRBD1. The CDR3 has 15 residues. From germline, CDR1 is SGHAT and CDR2 FQNNGV. The V gene end was trimmed by 6 bases and the J gene end by 0 bases; junction bases not matched to a gene: 4.

The chain links TRBV18 to TRBJ2-7, with D unclear. The CDR3 consists of 13 residues. Germline-derived CDR1 and CDR2 are KGHSH and LQKENI. V lost 8 bases to trimming and J lost 0 bases, with 11 bases between them. CDR3 loop: CASTPTSSYEQYF. DNA of the CDR3: TGTGCCAGCACCCCGACATCCTCCTACGAGCAGTACTTC.

This chain joins TRBV5-1 and TRBJ2-7, with 7 nucleotides matching TRBD1. Trimming cost V 4 bases and J 3 bases; bases outside gene matches: 7. There are 14 residues in the CDR3. CDR1 SGHRS and CDR2 YFSETQ come from the germline V gene. The CDR3 DNA sequence: TGCGCCAGCAGCCTAACGGGACAGCACTACGAGCAGTACTTC. Amino acids: CASSLTGQHYEQYF.

The chain links TRBV5-5 to TRBJ1-4, with 8 bases aligning to TRBD1. With V trimmed by 2 bases and J by 4 bases, 7 bases remained unmatched. This CDR3 has 16 amino acids. Per germline, CDR1 SGHKS and CDR2 YYEKEE (reference sequence). CDR3 DNA sequence: TGTGCCAGCAGCTTCGACGACGACAGGGGTAATGAAAAACTGTTTTTT. Its translation is CASSFDDDRGNEKLFF.

This chain links TRBV29-1 with TRBJ2-1; D call uncertain. The CDR3 totals 13 residues. Germline V gene data show CDR1 as SQVTM and CDR2 as ANQGSEA. The V end was cut by 1 base, the J end by 7 bases, with 11 bases between. The CDR3 loop is CSVEGAGLNEQFF. The CDR3 DNA reads TGCAGCGTTGAAGGAGCAGGTTTGAATGAGCAGTTCTTC.

The chain links TRBV7-8 to TRBJ1-2; D perhaps matches TRBD1 (5 bases). CDR1 is SGHVS and CDR2 is FQNEAQ in the germline V gene. This CDR3 is 14 amino acids long. Trimming pared 3 bases from V and 2 bases from J, leaving 10 bases between. Here the CDR3 reads CASSFSRQNYGYTF. The CDR3 nucleotides are TGTGCCAGCAGCTTTTCTAGACAGAACTATGGCTACACCTTC.

V is TRBV5-1 and J is TRBJ2-3; 8 bases fit TRBD1. Germline V gene lookup returns CDR1 SGHRS and CDR2 YFSETQ. The CDR3 contains 15 residues. The trim removed 0 bases at V and 4 bases at J, leaving 4 bases unmatched. The CDR3 coding sequence is TGCGCCAGCAGCTTGGCAGGGGGCCGGCCAGATACGCAGTATTTT. This encodes CASSLAGGRPDTQYF.

V usage is TRBV2 and J usage is TRBJ2-3, with D possibly matching TRBD2 (5 bases). V lost 11 bases and J lost 2, with 26 bases in between. The CDR3 totals 17 residues. Germline CDR1 SNHLY, CDR2 FYNNEI. CDR3 nucleotides: TGTGCCGGGAACGGTGAGCGGAACCAGAGACCCACAGATACGCAGTATTTT. Translating it yields CAGNGERNQRPTDTQYF. Filled out from reference TRBV2 and TRBJ2-3, the complete variable domain reads EPEVTQTPSHQVTQMGQEVILRCVPISNHLYFYWYRQILGQKVEFLVSFYNNEISEKSEIFDDQFSVERPDGSNFTLKIRSTKLEDSAMYFCAGNGERNQRPTDTQYFGPGTRLTVL.

This chain uses TRBV4-2 with TRBJ2-5, with TRBD2 identical over 7 bases. Near its end, the DNA agrees better with TRBJ2-7, so the J call may be wrong. CDR1 is LGHNA and CDR2 is YNFKEQ in the germline V gene. The CDR3 loop spans 14 amino acids. CDR3 region: CASSQGASGYEQYF. The CDR3 DNA sequence: TGTGCCAGCAGCCAAGGTGCTAGCGGCTACGAGCAGTACTTC.

The CDR3 DNA sequence: TGTGCCAGCAGTATCCAGGGTACGCAGTATTTT. It is translated as CASSIQGTQYF. The chain has TRBV6-5 and TRBJ2-3; a possible D gene is TRBD1 (5 bases). CDR3 size: 11 residues. V lost 5 bases and J 8 bases, leaving 8 bases between the germline ends. Germline V gives CDR1 MNHEY, CDR2 SVGAGI.

This clone occurred a few times. V is TRBV10-2 and J is TRBJ1-4, with no clear D. CDR1 is WSHSY, CDR2 SAAADI, per germline. Trimming took off 0 bases at V and 7 bases at J, with 6 bases between the two ends. The CDR3 spans 13 residues. The CDR3 region is CASSESFFEKLFF. CDR3 bases: TGCGCCAGCAGTGAGTCGTTCTTTGAAAAACTGTTTTTT.

The chain uses TRBV6-5 and TRBJ1-1, with D perhaps TRBD1 (5 bases). V lost 2 bases and J 5 bases, leaving 15 bases between the germline ends. The CDR3 sequence is 15 residues long. The germline gives CDR1 MNHEY, CDR2 SVGAGI. In nucleotides, the CDR3 is TGTGCCAGCAGTTACGGAGGGGTTGGGCGGACTGAAGCTTTCTTT. This sequence encodes CASSYGGVGRTEAFF.

The sample holds one count of this clone. The CDR3 DNA is TGTGCCACGTACAAAGGGGAAATGAACACTGAAGCTTTCTTT. The encoded protein is CATYKGEMNTEAFF. The chain recombines TRBV19 with TRBJ1-1; possibly TRBD1 for D (5 bases). Germline V gene sequence: CDR1 LNHDA, CDR2 SQIVND (reference sequence). CDR3 size: 14 residues. V lost 10 bases, J lost 0 bases, and 15 bases lay in between. The full variable domain, completed using reference TRBV19 and TRBJ1-1, is DGGITQSPKYLFRKEGQNVTLSCEQNLNHDAMYWYRQDPGQGLRLIYYSQIVNDFQKGDIAEGYSVSREKKESFPLTVTSAQKNPTAFYLCATYKGEMNTEAFFGQGTRLTVV.

The CDR3 DNA reads as TGTGCCAGCAGTATCCTCGCAGAGGGAGATACGCAGTATTTT. Translated, it gives CASSILAEGDTQYF. The rearrangement links TRBV6-1 to TRBJ2-3; TRBD2 might be the D (5 bases). Germline-derived CDR1 and CDR2 are MNHNS and SASEGT. The CDR3 sequence is 14 residues long. V lost 5 bases to trimming and J lost 5 bases, with 14 bases between them.

The chain combines TRBV28 with TRBJ2-7; 7 bases are shared with TRBD1. Germline CDR1 is MDHEN and CDR2 is SYDVKM. J gave up 4 bases and V 5 bases, and 11 bases lay outside the gene matches. This CDR3 has 15 amino acids. The CDR3 bases are TGTGCCAGCAGTCGCTTCGTGACAGGGTCGTACGAGCAGTACTTC. This gives the protein CASSRFVTGSYEQYF.

The V gene is TRBV7-2, the J gene TRBJ2-7, with TRBD2 as a possible D gene (6 bases). Germline CDR1 reads SGHTA; CDR2 reads FQGNSA. The CDR3 runs 13 residues. Between the trimmed V and J ends, which lost 5 bases and 5 bases, there was a span of 13 bases. CDR3 protein: CASSPFSGDEQYF. CDR3 nucleotides: TGTGCCAGCAGCCCGTTTTCGGGGGACGAGCAGTACTTC.

Ten or more counts support this clone. The CDR3 DNA is TGCGCCAGCAGCTTTCGGACAGCATCGAACACTGAAGCTTTCTTT. It specifies CASSFRTASNTEAFF. The J gene is TRBJ1-1, the V gene TRBV5-1, with a possible D match to TRBD1 (6 bases). Germline lookup yields CDR1 SGHRS and CDR2 YFSETQ. V was trimmed by 2 bases and J by 1 base, leaving 12 bases between them. The CDR3 totals 15 residues.

The chain links TRBV6-1 to TRBJ2-2; 7 bases are shared with TRBD1. V lost 3 bases, J lost 3 bases, and 10 bases stayed unmatched. In germline, CDR1 is MNHNS, CDR2 SASEGT. The CDR3 extends over 17 amino acids. CDR3 nucleotides: TGTGCCAGCAGTGATCCACAGGGGATCTTGGACACCGGGGAGCTGTTTTTT. Protein product: CASSDPQGILDTGELFF.

A few counts support this clone. This chain uses TRBV5-1 with TRBJ1-2, with D possibly being TRBD1 (6 bases). The CDR3 has 13 residues. Germline CDR1 and CDR2: SGHRS and YFSETQ. V gave up 3 bases and J gave up 3 bases, with 9 bases separating them. CDR3 sequence reads: CASSWEGDYGYTF. In nucleotides, the CDR3 is TGCGCCAGCAGCTGGGAGGGGGACTATGGCTACACCTTC.

This chain connects TRBV21-1 to TRBJ1-5; the D segment call TRBD1 is taken from the table without a DNA check. TRBV21-1 is a pseudogene segment. CDR3 length: 17 amino acids. This chain's CDR3 is CASSKIKTGPSNQPQHF. The CDR3 DNA is TGTGCCAGCAGCAAAATTAAAACAGGACCTAGCAATCAGCCCCAGCATTTT.

A note on this clone: At one end the junction does not follow the germline gene, possibly because of a read error. This chain joins TRBV6-5 and TRBJ2-5, with TRBD2 matching over 10 bases. The CDR3 sequence is 15 residues long. The germline CDR1 and CDR2 sequences are MNHEY and SVGAGI. Written as DNA, the CDR3 is TGTGCCAGCAGTGACTCCGGGACTAGCGAAGAGACCCAGTACTTC. This codes for CASSDSGTSEETQYF.

The CDR3 here is CASREISSLSGTEAFF. CDR3 in DNA: TGCGCCAGCAGGGAGATAAGTTCCCTCAGTGGCACTGAAGCTTTCTTT. J is TRBJ1-1 and V is TRBV5-1; D ambiguous. V lost 5 bases, J lost 4 bases, and 21 bases lay in between. The CDR3 sequence is 16 residues long. CDR1 and CDR2 (germline): SGHRS, YFSETQ.

The chain joins TRBV2 to TRBJ2-2; tentative D call: TRBD1 (6 bases). Trimming pared 6 bases from V and 6 bases from J, leaving 11 bases between. CDR1 and CDR2 (germline): SNHLY, FYNNEI. CDR3 length: 13 amino acids. The CDR3 nucleotides are TGTGCCAGCAGACCAGGGGCCCCCGGGGAGCTGTTTTTT. Protein: CASRPGAPGELFF.

The chain links TRBV5-1 to TRBJ2-3, with D perhaps TRBD2 (6 bases). From germline, CDR1 is SGHRS and CDR2 YFSETQ. CDR3 size: 13 residues. V was shortened by 2 bases and J by 3 bases, with 7 bases between the two germline ends. The CDR3 is CASSLGTTDTQYF. Here the CDR3 DNA reads TGCGCCAGCAGCTTAGGGACTACAGATACGCAGTATTTT.

This sequence joins TRBV5-8 and TRBJ2-1, with 7 bases matching TRBD2. Germline-derived CDR1 and CDR2 are SGHTS and YDEGEE. The trim removed 2 bases at V and 4 bases at J, leaving 9 bases unmatched. The CDR3 contains 16 residues. The CDR3 region is CASSLGSAGVYNEQFF. For the CDR3, the DNA is TGTGCCAGCAGCTTAGGATCTGCGGGGGTGTACAATGAGCAGTTCTTC.

V is TRBV6-5 and J is TRBJ1-2, with D possibly TRBD1 on 5 matching bases. The V end was cut by 6 bases, the J end by 2 bases, with 10 bases between. CDR1 and CDR2 (germline): MNHEY, SVGAGI. This CDR3 comprises 13 residues. The chain's CDR3 is CASRLTANYGYTF. DNA for the CDR3: TGTGCCAGCAGACTGACAGCAAACTATGGCTACACCTTC.